The 13 T cell receptor beta chains listed next were all sequenced from one sample in a study of blood T cell repertoires in COVID-19. Generated by immunoSEQ multiplex PCR, the TCRdb table keeps only in-frame clones and is missing some. The sample has a few hundred thousand clones; about 91% are singletons. Sequenced sample: PBMCs or T cells enriched from blood (not recorded which). Receptors were obtained from a woman between 18 and 29 years old who had recovered from COVID-19.

This chain joins TRBV5-1 and TRBJ1-4, with 7 bases that match TRBD1. Germline loops: CDR1 SGHRS, CDR2 YFSETQ. The CDR3 extends over 16 amino acids. With 3 bases clipped from V and 2 bases from J, the junction kept 7 bases outside the gene matches. The CDR3 sequence is CASSWQVGQTNEKLFF. Here the CDR3 DNA reads TGCGCCAGCAGCTGGCAGGTGGGACAGACTAATGAAAAACTGTTTTTT.

The chain carries TRBV27 and TRBJ2-1; 11 nucleotides align to TRBD2. CDR3 length: 15 amino acids. Trimming removed 0 bases from V and 7 bases from J; junction bases left unmatched: 2. Germline V gene data show CDR1 as MNHEY and CDR2 as SMNVEV (reference sequence). The CDR3 protein is CASSLSTSGINEQFF. In nucleotides, the CDR3 is TGTGCCAGCAGTTTATCGACTAGCGGGATAAATGAGCAGTTCTTC.

The chain employs TRBV6-5 and TRBJ1-3; perhaps TRBD1 as D (5 bases). CDR3 length equals 13 residues. Germline CDR1 and CDR2: MNHEY and SVGAGI. V lost 6 bases and J lost 6, with 12 bases in between. CDR3 nucleotides: TGTGCCAGCAGACCCACAGGAACAAACACCATATATTTT. Translation: CASRPTGTNTIYF.

The chain carries TRBV7-4 and TRBJ2-5, with 9 bases lining up with TRBD1. The CDR3 runs 16 residues. Losses at the gene ends were 3 bases for V and 5 bases for J; bases not matched to a gene: 10. The germline V gene has CDR1 SGHVT and CDR2 SQSDAQ. The CDR3 nucleotides read TGTGCCAGCAGCTTCCTGACAGGGGGGATTCTTGAGACCCAGTACTTC. The encoded protein is CASSFLTGGILETQYF.

The gene calls are TRBV5-1 and TRBJ2-1; 8 bases are a match to TRBD2. This CDR3 comprises 15 residues. Trimming took 5 bases from V and 5 from J; bases not matched to a gene: 9. Per the germline V gene, CDR1 is SGHRS and CDR2 is YFSETQ. The chain's CDR3 is CASRTHPTSDNEQFF. CDR3 DNA sequence: TGCGCCAGCAGAACACACCCGACTAGCGACAATGAGCAGTTCTTC.

V gene TRBV2 combines with J gene TRBJ2-1, with D possibly TRBD1 on 5 matching bases. This CDR3 is built from 13 residues. The V and J ends lost 1 base and 4 bases respectively, with 5 bases between them. Germline values: CDR1 SNHLY, CDR2 FYNNEI. This chain's CDR3 is CASSEGTYNEQFF. The CDR3 region has the DNA TGTGCCAGCAGTGAAGGGACATACAATGAGCAGTTCTTC.

This chain's CDR3 is CASSYIVAGGLHEQYF. In nucleotides, the CDR3 is TGCGCCAGCAGCTATATAGTGGCGGGAGGGCTCCACGAGCAGTACTTC. The J gene is TRBJ2-7, the V gene TRBV5-1; 9 positions agree with TRBD2. The CDR3 is 16 residues long. The V and J ends lost 3 bases and 5 bases, in that order; junction bases with no gene match: 12. In germline, CDR1 is SGHRS, CDR2 YFSETQ.

This clone was seen a single time. For the CDR3, the DNA is TGTGCCAGCAGTTCCCGAGAGTATTCACCCCTCCACTTT. Its protein is CASSSREYSPLHF. The V gene is TRBV27, the J gene TRBJ1-6; no definite D call. V shed 4 bases and J shed 8 bases, with 9 bases lying between them. The germline gives CDR1 MNHEY, CDR2 SMNVEV (reference sequence). CDR3 length: 13 residues.

This clone has more than one count but fewer than ten. The chain couples TRBV7-8 to TRBJ1-6; no reliable D call. Trimming stripped 1 base from V and 6 bases from J, with 13 bases between. CDR3 size: 16 residues. The germline V gene has CDR1 SGHVS and CDR2 FQNEAQ. DNA of the CDR3: TGTGCCAGCAGCTTAGACAGCAGACCCTTTAATTCACCCCTCCACTTT. Protein sequence: CASSLDSRPFNSPLHF.

The J gene is TRBJ1-1, the V gene TRBV11-3; tentatively, D is TRBD1 (6 bases). The V gene's germline CDR1 is SGHNT and CDR2 YENEEA. There are 14 residues in the CDR3. Trimming pared 5 bases from V and 0 bases from J, leaving 10 bases between. In nucleotides, the CDR3 is TGTGCCAGCAGCACAGGGTCGATGAACACTGAAGCTTTCTTT. It is translated as CASSTGSMNTEAFF. Based on the CDR3 plus reference TRBV11-3 and TRBJ1-1, the full variable domain is EAGVVQSPRYKIIEKKQPVAFWCNPISGHNTLYWYLQNLGQGPELLIRYENEEAVDDSQLPKDRFSAERLKGVDSTLKIQPAELGDSAVYLCASSTGSMNTEAFFGQGTRLTVV.

J is TRBJ2-5 and V is TRBV7-9; D gene ambiguous. Trimming removed 7 bases at V and 3 bases at J, with 12 bases between. CDR3 length: 13 amino acids. From germline, CDR1 is SEHNR and CDR2 FQNEAQ (reference sequence). CDR3 sequence (DNA): TGTGCCAGCACGGAGTCTGATAAAGAGACCCAGTACTTC. As protein: CASTESDKETQYF.

The chain combines TRBV15 with TRBJ1-3; TRBD1 matches at 8 bases. From germline, CDR1 is LNHNV and CDR2 YYDKDF (reference sequence). CDR3 size: 14 residues. V was pared by 4 bases and J by 7 bases, with 6 bases of the junction left unmatched. In nucleotides, the CDR3 is TGTGCCACCAGCAAAGGACAGGGTGTTAACACCATATATTTT. This translates into CATSKGQGVNTIYF.

This chain joins TRBV6-5 and TRBJ1-2; 9 bases line up with TRBD1. The V gene end was trimmed by 0 bases and the J gene end by 8 bases; junction bases not matched to a gene: 10. There are 16 residues in the CDR3. Germline values: CDR1 MNHEY, CDR2 SVGAGI. The CDR3 sequence is CASSYSWDRAPEGYTF. DNA for the CDR3: TGTGCCAGCAGTTACTCCTGGGACAGGGCCCCGGAAGGCTACACCTTC.